Presented here are 27 T cell receptor beta chains from one specimen sequenced in a study of blood T cell repertoires in COVID-19. Assay used: immunoSEQ multiplex PCR; TCRdb lists only in-frame clones, some missing. The sample has around 61,000 clones; about 81% are singletons. Sequenced input: peripheral blood. These receptors came from an elderly man with acute or convalescent COVID-19.

The chain joins TRBV7-2 to TRBJ2-7, with 9 bases matching TRBD2. Germline V gene data show CDR1 as SGHTA and CDR2 as FQGNSA. V shed 1 base and J 2 bases; nucleotides not matched to a gene: 9. The CDR3 has 17 residues. The DNA for the CDR3 is TGTGCCAGCAGCTTAGGGGTTGGGGCTAGCGGGACCTACGAGCAGTACTTC. This sequence encodes CASSLGVGASGTYEQYF.

This clone was seen once. The chain carries TRBV14 and TRBJ2-1; the match to TRBD2 covers 9 bases. This CDR3 has 15 residues. The V and J ends lost 2 bases and 14 bases, in that order; junction bases with no gene match: 13. The V gene's germline CDR1 is SGHDN and CDR2 FVKESK. The CDR3: CASSQLVPSGDVKFF. The CDR3 DNA follows: TGTGCCAGCAGCCAACTAGTACCTAGCGGGGACGTAAAGTTCTTC.

This sequence joins TRBV19 and TRBJ2-7; 9 bases line up with TRBD2. The germline CDR1 and CDR2 sequences are LNHDA and SQIVND (reference sequence). The CDR3 spans 15 residues. The V and J ends lost 6 bases and 1 base, in that order; junction bases with no gene match: 7. CDR3 DNA: TGTGCCAGTAGGCGGACTAGCGCAAATTCCTACGAGCAGTACTTC. Its protein is CASRRTSANSYEQYF.

The CDR3 DNA is TGTGCCAGTGGGAGACAGGGCCGGGGCGGGGAGCTGTTTTTT. This codes for CASGRQGRGGELFF. The chain uses TRBV19 and TRBJ2-2, with 7 bases that match TRBD1. V gave up 8 bases and J gave up 7 bases; unmatched junction bases: 10. CDR1 and CDR2 (germline): LNHDA, SQIVND (reference sequence). The CDR3 is made up of 14 amino acids. Looking up the rest from reference TRBV19 and TRBJ2-2 gives the full variable domain: DGGITQSPKYLFRKEGQNVTLSCEQNLNHDAMYWYRQDPGQGLRLIYYSQIVNDFQKGDIAEGYSVSREKKESFPLTVTSAQKNPTAFYLCASGRQGRGGELFFGEGSRLTVL.

V and J are TRBV6-5 and TRBJ1-6; weak D call: TRBD1 (5 bases). Germline-derived CDR1 and CDR2 are MNHEY and SVGAGI. CDR3 length equals 14 residues. V dropped 6 bases and J dropped 9 bases, with 15 bases sitting between them. Here the CDR3 reads CASSPRGTGSPLHF. CDR3 nucleotides: TGTGCCAGCAGCCCCCGGGGGACGGGTTCACCCCTCCACTTT.

The chain combines TRBV5-1 with TRBJ1-3; 8 nucleotides match TRBD1. The junction had 7 bases not matched to a gene; V was cut back by 9 bases and J by 2 bases. Germline CDR1 is SGHRS and CDR2 is YFSETQ. The CDR3 spans 14 residues. CDR3 sequence: CATQTGEPGNTIYF. The CDR3, as DNA: TGCGCCACCCAGACAGGGGAACCTGGAAACACCATATATTTT.

The J gene is TRBJ1-3, the V gene TRBV5-1; no clear D. The germline gives CDR1 SGHRS, CDR2 YFSETQ. V dropped 3 bases and J dropped 0 bases, with 10 bases sitting between them. This CDR3 has 15 amino acids. In DNA, the CDR3 is TGCGCCAGCAGCTCCAACAGCATCTCTGGAAACACCATATATTTT. Translation: CASSSNSISGNTIYF. Full variable domain (rest looked up from reference TRBV5-1 and TRBJ1-3): KAGVTQTPRYLIKTRGQQVTLSCSPISGHRSVSWYQQTPGQGLQFLFEYFSETQRNKGNFPGRFSGRQFSNSRSEMNVSTLELGDSALYLCASSSNSISGNTIYFGEGSWLTVV.

In DNA, the CDR3 is TGTGCCAGTATTCGGACAGCTCTCCTCAATCAGCCCCAGCATTTT. This codes for CASIRTALLNQPQHF. This chain uses TRBV19 with TRBJ1-5; TRBD1 might be the D (6 bases). CDR1 is LNHDA, CDR2 SQIVND, per germline (reference sequence). CDR3 length: 15 amino acids. V was shortened by 7 bases and J by 3 bases, with 16 bases between the two germline ends. The full variable domain, rest sourced from reference TRBV19 and TRBJ1-5, is DGGITQSPKYLFRKEGQNVTLSCEQNLNHDAMYWYRQDPGQGLRLIYYSQIVNDFQKGDIAEGYSVSREKKESFPLTVTSAQKNPTAFYLCASIRTALLNQPQHFGDGTRLSIL.

V usage is TRBV5-1 and J usage is TRBJ1-2; D may be TRBD1 (5 bases). V dropped 6 bases and J dropped 0 bases, with 9 bases sitting between them. CDR1 SGHRS and CDR2 YFSETQ come from the germline V gene. The CDR3 runs 13 residues. Here the CDR3 DNA reads TGCGCCAGCACCGGACAAACTAACTATGGCTACACCTTC. It translates to CASTGQTNYGYTF.

The chain recombines TRBV9 with TRBJ2-2; TRBD2 agrees at 7 bases. With 2 bases clipped from V and 4 bases from J, the junction kept 5 bases outside the gene matches. There are 15 residues in the CDR3. The V gene's germline CDR1 is SGDLS and CDR2 YYNGEE. Written as DNA, the CDR3 is TGTGCCAGCAGCGTTTTAGGGACTATCACCGGGGAGCTGTTTTTT. The encoded protein is CASSVLGTITGELFF.

This sequence joins TRBV24-1 and TRBJ2-2; 10 bases match TRBD2. The J segment lost 6 bases and the V segment lost 7 bases, leaving 7 bases of the junction unmatched. Germline V gene data show CDR1 as KGHDR and CDR2 as SFDVKD. The CDR3 totals 15 residues. The CDR3 DNA reads as TGTGCCACCAGGGGGAGCGGGAGGGCCGCCGGGGAGCTGTTTTTT. Protein product: CATRGSGRAAGELFF.

The chain has TRBV30 and TRBJ2-5, with D possibly TRBD1 on 6 matching bases. Germline V CDR1 and CDR2: GTSNPN, SVGIG (reference sequence). V lost 7 bases to trimming and J lost 2 bases, with 14 bases between them. This CDR3 contains 13 residues. DNA for the CDR3: TGTGCCTTGAACAGGGACCAACAAGAGACCCAGTACTTC. Protein sequence: CALNRDQQETQYF.

The V call is TRBV4-1, the J call TRBJ1-5; 11 bases line up with TRBD1. After removal of 4 bases from V and 7 bases from J, the junction contained 9 bases not matched to a gene. CDR1 is MGHRA and CDR2 is YSYEKL in the germline V gene. This CDR3 comprises 16 residues. CDR3 nucleotide sequence: TGCGCCAGCAGCCCGGGATCGGACAGGGGGCGCCAGCCCCAGCATTTT. Its protein product is CASSPGSDRGRQPQHF.

This clone has a single count. The chain joins TRBV6-6 to TRBJ1-5; unclear D gene. The V and J ends lost 2 bases and 4 bases respectively, with 15 bases between them. This CDR3 comprises 16 residues. Per germline, CDR1 MNHNY and CDR2 SVGAGI (reference sequence). The CDR3: CASSYGRDTGNQPQHF. The CDR3 DNA is TGTGCCAGCAGTTACGGACGGGATACGGGTAATCAGCCCCAGCATTTT.

The chain is built from TRBV4-2 and TRBJ2-2, with D unclear. Trimming removed 4 bases from V and 0 bases from J, with 15 bases in between. The CDR3 sequence is 17 residues long. CDR1 and CDR2 (germline): LGHNA, YNFKEQ. This CDR3 is CASSPFLTGANTGELFF. As DNA, the CDR3 is TGTGCCAGCAGCCCCTTTCTCACTGGAGCGAACACCGGGGAGCTGTTTTTT.

This rearrangement joins TRBV15 to TRBJ2-7; 8 bases map to TRBD1. The CDR3 length is 15 residues. The trim removed 3 bases at V and 4 bases at J, leaving 8 bases unmatched. Germline CDR1 LNHNV, CDR2 YYDKDF (reference sequence). CDR3 bases: TGTGCCACCAGCAGGGGGACAGGATTTATTTACGAGCAGTACTTC. Encoded protein: CATSRGTGFIYEQYF.

This sequence joins TRBV4-1 and TRBJ2-3, with D perhaps TRBD2 (6 bases). Trimming shortened V by 6 bases and J by 1 base, and 8 bases separated the two germline ends. This CDR3 has 13 amino acids. The germline V gene has CDR1 MGHRA and CDR2 YSYEKL. CDR3 nucleotides: TGCGCCAGCAGACAGCGGGGCACAGATACGCAGTATTTT. Protein sequence: CASRQRGTDTQYF.

The chain uses TRBV7-9 and TRBJ2-5, with 7 bases aligning to TRBD1. This CDR3 contains 13 residues. CDR1 and CDR2 (germline): SEHNR, FQNEAQ (reference sequence). J gave up 4 bases and V 3 bases, and 2 bases lay outside the gene matches. In DNA, the CDR3 is TGTGCCAGCAGCTTTGGGGACAGAGAGACCCAGTACTTC. It is translated as CASSFGDRETQYF.

This chain links TRBV19 with TRBJ2-7; 8 bases map to TRBD2. Germline values: CDR1 LNHDA, CDR2 SQIVND (reference sequence). V gave up 8 bases and J gave up 2 bases; unmatched junction bases: 5. The CDR3 contains 13 residues. The CDR3: CASGAGGPYEQYF. In DNA, the CDR3 is TGTGCCAGTGGTGCGGGAGGCCCCTACGAGCAGTACTTC.

V is TRBV9 and J is TRBJ1-6; D is perhaps TRBD1 (5 bases). V lost 3 bases, J lost 10 bases, and 14 bases lay in between. This CDR3 is 14 amino acids long. From germline, CDR1 is SGDLS and CDR2 YYNGEE. The CDR3 DNA sequence: TGTGCCAGCAGCGGGCTAGGGGCTTACTCACCCCTCCACTTT. It specifies CASSGLGAYSPLHF.

The V and J genes are TRBV15 and TRBJ1-1, with 7 bases lining up with TRBD1. The V gene's germline CDR1 is LNHNV and CDR2 YYDKDF (reference sequence). This CDR3 comprises 15 residues. Trimming took 1 base from V and 11 from J; bases not matched to a gene: 13. Here the CDR3 reads CATSRVGQNLPGAFF. The CDR3 DNA follows: TGTGCCACCAGCAGAGTGGGACAGAACCTCCCCGGGGCTTTCTTT.

The J gene is TRBJ2-5, the V gene TRBV3-1 (or the pseudogene TRBV3-2); TRBD2 matches at 9 bases. V shed 5 bases and J 5 bases; nucleotides not matched to a gene: 3. CDR3 length: 13 amino acids. The V gene's germline CDR1 is LGHDT and CDR2 YNNKEL (reference sequence). The CDR3 coding sequence is TGTGCCAGCAGCAGGACTAGCGAGGAGACCCAGTACTTC. As protein: CASSRTSEETQYF.

The table lists this clone with a count of one. CDR3 DNA: TGCGCCAGCAGCGACCACAGGGGGCTTAGTGAAGCTTTCTTT. Amino acid sequence: CASSDHRGLSEAFF. This sequence joins TRBV5-1 and TRBJ1-1; 9 nucleotides align to TRBD1. The CDR3 runs to 14 residues. CDR1 is SGHRS and CDR2 is YFSETQ in the germline V gene. Trimming removed 4 bases from V and 7 bases from J; junction bases left unmatched: 8.

Here the CDR3 reads CASSQDLGNTEAFF. Here the CDR3 DNA reads TGCGCCAGCAGCCAAGATCTAGGGAACACTGAAGCTTTCTTT. The rearrangement links TRBV4-3 to TRBJ1-1; D remains ambiguous. This CDR3 contains 14 residues. Trimming stripped 0 bases from V and 1 base from J, with 6 bases between. In germline, CDR1 is LGHNA, CDR2 YSLEER.

V and J are TRBV4-3 and TRBJ2-7; possibly TRBD1 for D (6 bases). Looked up from germline, CDR1 is LGHNA and CDR2 is YSLEER. Trimming cost V 0 bases and J 7 bases, with 16 bases left between them. The CDR3 totals 15 residues. For the CDR3, the DNA is TGCGCCAGCAGCCAAGATTTTAACAGGGCTTGGGAGCAGTACTTC. It codes for CASSQDFNRAWEQYF.

The rearrangement uses TRBV27 and TRBJ1-4, with TRBD1 as a possible D gene (5 bases). Deletions cut 7 bases from V and 3 bases from J, with 12 bases between. The CDR3 runs 14 residues. The V gene's germline CDR1 is MNHEY and CDR2 SMNVEV (reference sequence). CDR3 nucleotide sequence: TGTGCCAGCACAGCGACAGTCTCTAATGAAAAACTGTTTTTT. Translation: CASTATVSNEKLFF. The full variable domain, with the rest looked up from reference TRBV27 and TRBJ1-4, is EAQVTQNPRYLITVTGKKLTVTCSQNMNHEYMSWYRQDPGLGLRQIYYSMNVEVTDKGDVPEGYKVSRKEKRNFPLILESPSPNQTSLYFCASTATVSNEKLFFGSGTQLSVL.

This chain links TRBV4-1 with TRBJ1-2; 9 nucleotides align to TRBD1. This CDR3 comprises 15 residues. The V gene's germline CDR1 is MGHRA and CDR2 YSYEKL. V trimming: 4 bases; J trimming: 8 bases; junction bases outside the gene matches: 11. The DNA for the CDR3 is TGCGCCAGCAGCCCTCCGGGACAGGGAGTCGAGGGCTACACCTTC. It encodes CASSPPGQGVEGYTF.